A selection of T cell receptor beta chains follows, all from one sample in a study of regulatory T cells in long-lasting Graves disease. TCRdb fed the multiplex PCR reads into MiXCR, producing one record per CDR3 protein. The table shows over 400,000 distinct CDR3 sequences, with around 15% occurring only once. These same records also appear under a second study, on T cells in Graves' hyperthyroidism and ophthalmopathy.

The input for sequencing was peripheral blood mononuclear cells (PBMCs), taken at new diagnosis, from a patient treated with antithyroid drugs. These receptors were taken from a woman aged 50 to 65 with Graves disease. The CDR3 runs from the conserved cysteine through the conserved F or W. D genes are given only for firm matches. Clone size appears in some rows only: once, few, many, or a class for an expanded clone.

clone_size d_call j_call v_call cdr3_nt cdr3_aa
few - TRBJ2-7 TRBV19 TGTGCCAGTAGTTGGATGGCAAGTACCTACGAGCAGTACTTC CASSWMASTYEQYF
many TRBD1 TRBJ1-2 TRBV7-2 TGTGCCAGCAGCACGTACAGGGGGCGTATTAACTATGGCTACACCTTC CASSTYRGRINYGYTF
many - TRBJ1-2 TRBV3-1 TGTGCCAGCAGCCAAGATTTAGGCTACACCTTC CASSQDLGYTF
few - TRBJ1-3 TRBV3-1 TGTGCCAGCAGCCCTTTCTCTGGAAACACCATATATTTT CASSPFSGNTIYF
- - TRBJ1-1 TRBV6-1 TGTGCCAGCACTTGGGGGAACACTGAAGCTTTCTTT CASTWGNTEAFF
many TRBD1 TRBJ2-5 TRBV20-1 TGCAGTGTCTTAGAACTCGGGACAGGGAGCTCCCAGTACTTC CSVLELGTGSSQYF
- - TRBJ2-3 TRBV7-9 TGTGCCAGCGGATCAGGTAGCACAGATACGCAGTATTTT CASGSGSTDTQYF
few - TRBJ2-2 TRBV5-1 TGCGCCAGCAGCTTGGTCTGGCAGAACACCGGGGAGCTGTTTTTT CASSLVWQNTGELFF
many - TRBJ2-5 TRBV7-2 TGTGCCAGCAGCCCACCCATAGTGTTGGGTCAAGAGACCCAGTACTTC CASSPPIVLGQETQYF
few - TRBJ2-7 TRBV18 TGTGCCAGCTCACCGCGGACGGGAAACTTCTACGAGCAGTACTTC CASSPRTGNFYEQYF
- TRBD2 TRBJ2-7 TRBV5-1 TGCGCCAGCAGCTCCGACCATACTAGCGGCTACGAGCAGTACTTC CASSSDHTSGYEQYF
few TRBD1 TRBJ1-5 TRBV20-1 TGCAGTGCACTGACAGGGACTAGCAATCAGCCCCAGCATTTT CSALTGTSNQPQHF
many TRBD2 TRBJ2-3 TRBV7-9 TGTGCCAGCACGGCAAGCGGGAGGGCCACAGATACGCAGTATTTT CASTASGRATDTQYF
few TRBD1 TRBJ2-2 TRBV11-2 TGTGCCAGCAGTGAATTCGGGACAGGTAACACCGGGGAGCTGTTTTTT CASSEFGTGNTGELFF
few TRBD1 TRBJ2-1 TRBV19 TGTGCCAGTAGTAGCCGGGACAGGGCTATGGGACCGGGGTACAATGAGCAGTTCTTC CASSSRDRAMGPGYNEQFF
- - TRBJ2-1 TRBV20-1 TGCAGTGCTAGAGGGTCCGAGAGCGGTACCTACAATGAGCAGTTCTTC CSARGSESGTYNEQFF
- - TRBJ2-3 TRBV20-1 TGCAGTGTCAGAGAGGGACCAGGCACAGATACGCAGTATTTT CSVREGPGTDTQYF
few - TRBJ1-3 TRBV6-5 TGTGCCAGCAGTTACTCGGTGGGACTTGGGTCTGGAAACACCATATATTTT CASSYSVGLGSGNTIYF
once - TRBJ2-1 TRBV7-2 TGTGCCAGCAGCTTAGCAGGAAGTTTCTCCTACAATGAGCAGTTCTTC CASSLAGSFSYNEQFF
many - TRBJ1-5 TRBV18 TGTGCCAGCTCCCCGGGACACCTAAGCAATCAGCCCCAGCATTTT CASSPGHLSNQPQHF
- TRBD2 TRBJ2-5 TRBV2 TGTGCCAGCGAGTATTTTGGGACTAGCGGGAGGGACAGAGAGACCCAGTACTTC CASEYFGTSGRDRETQYF
many - TRBJ2-1 TRBV2 TGTGCCAGCAGTGGTCAAAGCTCCTACAATGAGCAGTTCTTC CASSGQSSYNEQFF
many - TRBJ1-4 TRBV12-3/TRBV12-4 TGTGCCAGCAGGGACGTTATGGGAGGGGCAAATGAAAAACTGTTTTTT CASRDVMGGANEKLFF
many - TRBJ2-7 TRBV5-1 TGCGCCAGCAGGTATGGGGCTGGCTCCTACGAGCAGTACTTC CASRYGAGSYEQYF
- - TRBJ1-1 TRBV12-3/TRBV12-4 TGTGCCAGCAGTCCCTGGGGCTCGAACACTGAAGCTTTCTTT CASSPWGSNTEAFF
many - TRBJ1-1 TRBV10-2 TGCGCCAGCAGTGTACAGCGAATGAACACTGAAGCTTTCTTT CASSVQRMNTEAFF
many TRBD2 TRBJ2-3 TRBV3-1 TGTGCCAGCAGCATTTCACTAGCGGGAGGCACAGATACGCAGTATTTT CASSISLAGGTDTQYF
few - TRBJ2-1 TRBV5-1 TGCGCCAGCAGCTGGGTCCTTACCTACAATGAGCAGTTCTTC CASSWVLTYNEQFF
few - TRBJ1-1 TRBV6-2/TRBV6-3 TGTGCCAGCAGTTACTCGGAGGAAACTGAAGCTTTCTTT CASSYSEETEAFF
many - TRBJ2-1 TRBV2 TGTGCCAGCAGTGTTGGGTCATCATACAATGAGCAGTTCTTC CASSVGSSYNEQFF
- - TRBJ2-1 TRBV5-5 TGTGCCGGCAGCTTGGGTGGGGAGCAGTTCTTC CAGSLGGEQFF